Each of the 19 T cell receptor beta chains below was sequenced from the same sample in a study of beta chain features in type 1 diabetes. Study-level results: Significant though moderate, a shortening of TCRB CDR3s appeared in all four CD4+ subsets of Type 1 diabetes patients.

Expressed TCRB transcripts got sequenced, as all isolated RNA was reverse transcribed. Using immunoSEQ multiplex PCR, the repertoire was profiled, and TCRdb retains in-frame clones only, with some absent. The sample carries approximately 600,000 clones, roughly 12% recorded once. The antigens for these receptors are not known. Sequencing input: naive CD4+ T cells from blood. The origin of the receptors is a young man with type 1 diabetes.

This clone came up a few times. This sample includes further DNA sequences coding for the same CDR3. This chain connects TRBV7-9 to TRBJ2-7; possible D gene TRBD1, 6 bases. V was clipped by 1 base and J by 0 bases, with 10 bases between them. This CDR3 comprises 15 residues. The V gene's germline CDR1 is SEHNR and CDR2 FQNEAQ (reference sequence). CDR3 DNA sequence: TGTGCCAGCAGCTTAGGGCAGGGGCCCTCCTACGAGCAGTACTTC. The encoded protein is CASSLGQGPSYEQYF.

This chain uses TRBV6-6 with TRBJ1-5; 9 bases align to TRBD1. The V segment lost 7 bases and the J segment 6 bases; nucleotides outside the gene matches: 7. Germline V gene data show CDR1 as MNHNY and CDR2 as SVGAGI (reference sequence). The CDR3 contains 14 residues. The CDR3 region is CASTLGQGSQPQHF. The DNA for the CDR3 is TGTGCCAGCACCTTGGGACAGGGAAGTCAGCCCCAGCATTTT.

The rearrangement joins TRBV10-3 to TRBJ2-5, with 7 nucleotides matching TRBD2. The CDR3 loop spans 16 amino acids. V was clipped by 0 bases and J by 0 bases; unmatched bases: 4. Germline V gene data show CDR1 as ENHRY and CDR2 as SYGVKD. CDR3 sequence (DNA): TGTGCCATCAGTGAGTCGGGACTACTGTACCAAGAGACCCAGTACTTC. This codes for CAISESGLLYQETQYF.

V and J are TRBV28 and TRBJ2-3; no definite D call. The V and J ends lost 3 bases and 3 bases respectively, with 4 bases between them. Looked up from germline, CDR1 is MDHEN and CDR2 is SYDVKM. The CDR3 has 12 residues. CDR3 sequence reads: CASSLQTDTQYF. The CDR3 DNA follows: TGTGCCAGCAGTTTGCAGACAGATACGCAGTATTTT.

This chain joins TRBV11-2 and TRBJ2-6; 10 bases are shared with TRBD1. The CDR3 has 17 residues. In germline, CDR1 is SGHAT, CDR2 FQNNGV. V lost 5 bases and J lost 2; bases outside the gene matches: 6. For the CDR3, the DNA is TGTGCCAGCAGCCCGGGACAGGGGAACACTGGGGCCAACGTCCTGACTTTC. Its translation: CASSPGQGNTGANVLTF.

The gene calls are TRBV7-9 and TRBJ1-2; the D is unclear. CDR3 length equals 12 residues. The V gene lost 4 bases and the J gene lost 7 bases, with 10 bases spanning the gap. Germline assignment: CDR1 SEHNR and CDR2 FQNEAQ (reference sequence). DNA of the CDR3: TGTGCCAGCAGCTCCTCCATGGGTGGCTACACCTTC. Translating gives CASSSSMGGYTF.

This chain connects TRBV7-9 to TRBJ2-3; perhaps TRBD2 as D (5 bases). V was clipped by 4 bases and J by 2 bases, with 13 bases between them. In germline, CDR1 is SEHNR, CDR2 FQNEAQ (reference sequence). The CDR3 loop spans 15 amino acids. This chain's CDR3 is CASSSTWGDTDTQYF. CDR3 in DNA: TGTGCCAGCAGCTCCACTTGGGGAGACACAGATACGCAGTATTTT. Based on the CDR3 plus reference TRBV7-9 and TRBJ2-3, the full variable domain is DTGVSQNPRHKITKRGQNVTFRCDPISEHNRLYWYRQTLGQGPEFLTYFQNEAQLEKSRLLSDRFSAERPKGSFSTLEIQRTEQGDSAMYLCASSSTWGDTDTQYFGPGTRLTVL.

This clone was recorded a few times. The rearrangement uses TRBV18 and TRBJ2-2; D is unresolved. The germline V gene encodes CDR1 KGHSH and CDR2 LQKENI. V was trimmed by 3 bases and J by 7 bases, leaving 12 bases between them. This CDR3 is built from 14 residues. As DNA, the CDR3 is TGTGCCAGCTCACCTCGTACAGCGATCGGGGAGCTGTTTTTT. Translated, it gives CASSPRTAIGELFF.

The chain uses TRBV21-1 and TRBJ2-7. TRBV21-1 is annotated as a pseudogene. This CDR3 contains 19 residues. The CDR3 DNA sequence: TGTGCCAGCAGCAAAGGAGGTGGGACCATCCAAAGAGAGGCCTACGAGCAGTACTTC. Its translation is CASSKGGGTIQREAYEQYF.

This clone was seen a few times. V gene TRBV18 combines with J gene TRBJ2-1; the D call may be TRBD1 or TRBD2 (5 bases each). The CDR3 is 16 amino acids. V was cut by 4 bases and J by 0 bases, with 13 bases left in between. Germline V gives CDR1 KGHSH, CDR2 LQKENI. CDR3 loop: CASSLGTDPSYNEQFF. In DNA form, the CDR3 reads TGTGCCAGCTCACTGGGGACCGACCCCTCCTACAATGAGCAGTTCTTC.

V is TRBV19 and J is TRBJ1-1, with D unclear. In germline, CDR1 is LNHDA, CDR2 SQIVND (reference sequence). Trimming removed 3 bases at V and 0 bases at J, with 8 bases between. This CDR3 has 14 residues. The CDR3 loop is CASSIYPMNTEAFF. In nucleotides, the CDR3 is TGTGCCAGTAGTATTTACCCGATGAACACTGAAGCTTTCTTT.

Notes on this clone: The same CDR3 arises from other DNA sequences in this sample as well. This chain joins TRBV9 and TRBJ2-3; D ambiguous. The CDR3 runs to 12 residues. V shed 0 bases and J shed 6 bases, with 5 bases lying between them. Germline CDR1 is SGDLS and CDR2 is YYNGEE. CDR3 sequence: CASSVETDTQYF. The CDR3 DNA is TGTGCCAGCAGCGTAGAGACGGATACGCAGTATTTT.

This clone turned up a few times. This chain uses TRBV5-8 with TRBJ2-5, with D unclear. V was cut by 2 bases and J by 1 base, with 6 bases left in between. The CDR3 is made up of 13 amino acids. Germline CDR1 is SGHTS and CDR2 is YDEGEE. In DNA form, the CDR3 reads TGTGCCAGCAGCTTCTCCTCCCAAGAGACCCAGTACTTC. Encoded protein: CASSFSSQETQYF. Full variable domain (outside the CDR3, taken from reference TRBV5-8 and TRBJ2-5): EAGVTQSPTHLIKTRGQQATLRCSPISGHTSVYWYQQALGLGLQFLLWYDEGEERNRGNFPPRFSGRQFPNYSSELNVNALELEDSALYLCASSFSSQETQYFGPGTRLLVL.

The chain has TRBV21-1 and TRBJ2-3; the table assigns TRBD1, which was not confirmed against the DNA. TRBV21-1 is deemed a pseudogene. CDR3 size: 13 residues. DNA of the CDR3: TGTGCCAGCAGCAAAAGTGAACCAGGGGACCAGTATTTT. This gives the protein CASSKSEPGDQYF.

The chain is built from TRBV30 and TRBJ2-2; no clear D. Germline CDR1 and CDR2: GTSNPN and SVGIG (reference sequence). V was shortened by 3 bases and J by 4 bases, with 12 bases between the two germline ends. The CDR3 has 14 residues. CDR3: CAWRDPKGTGELFF. The CDR3 DNA is TGTGCCTGGAGGGACCCTAAGGGCACCGGGGAGCTGTTTTTT.

This rearrangement joins TRBV14 to TRBJ2-1, with 7 positions matching TRBD1. The germline V gene encodes CDR1 SGHDN and CDR2 FVKESK. The CDR3 is 14 residues long. V lost 4 bases to trimming and J lost 4 bases; unmatched junction nucleotides: 4. CDR3 in DNA: TGTGCCAGCAGCCGCCAACAGGGGTACAATGAGCAGTTCTTC. Translation: CASSRQQGYNEQFF.

The genes are TRBV27 and TRBJ2-1, with D possibly matching TRBD2 (7 bases). This CDR3 is built from 15 residues. The germline V and J ends were trimmed by 6 bases and 9 bases, with 21 bases remaining between them. Germline values: CDR1 MNHEY, CDR2 SMNVEV (reference sequence). This CDR3 reads CASSLGRGGSGEQFF. CDR3 nucleotides: TGTGCCAGCAGCCTAGGGCGCGGGGGCTCTGGTGAGCAGTTCTTC.

The chain recombines TRBV29-1 with TRBJ2-5, with 7 positions matching TRBD1. Per the germline V gene, CDR1 is SQVTM and CDR2 is ANQGSEA. After removal of 5 bases from V and 4 bases from J, the junction contained 16 bases not matched to a gene. The CDR3 loop spans 16 amino acids. The CDR3 sequence: CSVLPTGVAQRETQYF. The DNA of the CDR3 is TGCAGCGTTCTACCTACAGGGGTGGCGCAAAGAGAGACCCAGTACTTC.

This chain connects TRBV30 to TRBJ1-3; D is perhaps TRBD1 (5 bases). The V and J ends lost 8 bases and 4 bases respectively, with 9 bases between them. The germline CDR1 and CDR2 sequences are GTSNPN and SVGIG (reference sequence). This CDR3 has 11 residues. The CDR3 DNA follows: TGTGCCAGGGGACTCGGAAACACCATATATTTT. It encodes CARGLGNTIYF.